This record looks at one T cell receptor (beta chain) sequence and its context. Relative to the germline gene, one junction end is altered; a read error may explain this. Assay used: immunoSEQ multiplex PCR; TCRdb lists only in-frame clones, some missing. The sample shows some 89,000 clones, about 85% of them seen only once. This sample stems from a study of control samples from healthy donors and cancer patients. The material sequenced was blood. The TCR sequence derives from a woman between 35 and 50 years old in good health.

The CDR3 loop reads CASSFGQGNPEAFF. The CDR3 region has the DNA TGTGCCAGCAGCTTCGGACAGGGGAACCCTGAAGCTTTCTTT. V is TRBV7-3 and J is TRBJ1-1; 9 bases line up with TRBD1. Germline loops: CDR1 SGHTA, CDR2 FQGTGA. The CDR3 length is 14 residues.